The rows below give T cell receptor beta chains drawn from one sample of a study of shared clonotypes between healthy human individuals. The data were produced by immunoSEQ multiplex PCR, yet TCRdb's version contains in-frame clones alone and is incomplete. Seen here are 2 million to 3 million clones, around nine tenths observed once, and the top ten hold 0.11% to 0.15%. Sequenced material: naive CD4+ T cells sorted from blood. These receptors all stem from a man aged 18 to 30 in good health. Both conserved end residues are part of each CDR3. Fields, in order: CDR3 DNA, CDR3 protein, V gene, J gene, D gene, clone size. The D gene is left open where the match is weak. Expanded clones are given a class, and other clones once, few, many or no size at all.

CDR3nt: TGTGCCAGCGATGAACCGGGGACCACCGCTTTCTTT
CDR3aa: CASDEPGTTAFF
v_gene: TRBV6-1
j_gene: TRBJ1-1
d_gene: -
abundance: -

CDR3nt: TGTGCCACCCGGAAGACAGGAGGGGGCTACGAGCAGTACTTC
CDR3aa: CATRKTGGGYEQYF
v_gene: TRBV27
j_gene: TRBJ2-7
d_gene: -
abundance: -

CDR3nt: TGCAGTGGTCCTTTAGCTGCTACGCAGTATTTT
CDR3aa: CSGPLAATQYF
v_gene: TRBV20-1
j_gene: TRBJ2-3
d_gene: -
abundance: -

CDR3nt: TGTGCCTGGAGTGGCGAAGGACAGGACAATCAGCCCCAGCATTTT
CDR3aa: CAWSGEGQDNQPQHF
v_gene: TRBV30
j_gene: TRBJ1-5
d_gene: TRBD1
abundance: -

CDR3nt: TGTGCCAGCCTACGGAGCAGGACCACCGGGGAGCTGTTTTTT
CDR3aa: CASLRSRTTGELFF
v_gene: TRBV6-5
j_gene: TRBJ2-2
d_gene: -
abundance: -

CDR3nt: TGTGCCAGCAGCTTAGGCCGGAAGGGGTCCTCCTACGAGCAGTACTTC
CDR3aa: CASSLGRKGSSYEQYF
v_gene: TRBV13
j_gene: TRBJ2-7
d_gene: -
abundance: few

CDR3nt: TGCAGCGTTGTTTTCGGAATCTATGGCTACACCTTC
CDR3aa: CSVVFGIYGYTF
v_gene: TRBV29-1
j_gene: TRBJ1-2
d_gene: -
abundance: -

CDR3nt: TGTGCCAGCAGCTCTAGGGCGGGAGTCAAAGAGCAGTACTTC
CDR3aa: CASSSRAGVKEQYF
v_gene: TRBV7-9
j_gene: TRBJ2-7
d_gene: TRBD2
abundance: -

CDR3nt: TGTGCCAGCAGCCTAGGTGGGGTGGGTCGGAATGAGCAGTTCTTC
CDR3aa: CASSLGGVGRNEQFF
v_gene: TRBV11-3
j_gene: TRBJ2-1
d_gene: -
abundance: -

CDR3nt: TGCAGCGTATGCCCTCGTGATGATACGCAGTATTTT
CDR3aa: CSVCPRDDTQYF
v_gene: TRBV29-1
j_gene: TRBJ2-3
d_gene: -
abundance: -

CDR3nt: TGCGCCAGCAGCTCGGGACTAGCGGGGGGTCAAGAGACCCAGTACTTC
CDR3aa: CASSSGLAGGQETQYF
v_gene: TRBV5-1
j_gene: TRBJ2-5
d_gene: TRBD2
abundance: -

CDR3nt: TGTGCCAGCAGGACAGGGGGTAGTACCGGGGAGCTGTTTTTT
CDR3aa: CASRTGGSTGELFF
v_gene: TRBV6-4
j_gene: TRBJ2-2
d_gene: TRBD1
abundance: once

CDR3nt: TGTGCCAGCAGCTTGGCCCAGGGGGCGGGGTATGGCTACACCTTC
CDR3aa: CASSLAQGAGYGYTF
v_gene: TRBV5-5
j_gene: TRBJ1-2
d_gene: TRBD1
abundance: -

CDR3nt: TGCGCCAGCAGCCACCCGGGACTAGCGGGCCGCAATGAGCAGTTCTTC
CDR3aa: CASSHPGLAGRNEQFF
v_gene: TRBV4-3
j_gene: TRBJ2-1
d_gene: TRBD2
abundance: -

CDR3nt: TGTGCCAGCAGCTCCGCGCGGGGTGCATCCCCCCACGAGCAGTACTTC
CDR3aa: CASSSARGASPHEQYF
v_gene: TRBV11-2
j_gene: TRBJ2-7
d_gene: -
abundance: -

CDR3nt: TGTGCCAGTAGTTGGCTAAACCAAGAGACCCAGTACTTC
CDR3aa: CASSWLNQETQYF
v_gene: TRBV19
j_gene: TRBJ2-5
d_gene: -
abundance: -

CDR3nt: TGTGCCAGCAGCAGATCAGGGGGCACCTACGAGCAGTACTTC
CDR3aa: CASSRSGGTYEQYF
v_gene: TRBV6-5
j_gene: TRBJ2-7
d_gene: TRBD1
abundance: once

CDR3nt: TGCAGCGTGATTACCGGCGGTGGCAGATCCTACGAGCAGTACTTC
CDR3aa: CSVITGGGRSYEQYF
v_gene: TRBV29-1
j_gene: TRBJ2-7
d_gene: -
abundance: once

CDR3nt: TGTGCCAGCAGCTCACAACAGAGAGAAAAACTGTTTTTT
CDR3aa: CASSSQQREKLFF
v_gene: TRBV11-2
j_gene: TRBJ1-4
d_gene: -
abundance: -

CDR3nt: TGTGCCAGCAGCTCGGGAGGGACAGGGTCTTGGAATGAGCAGTTCTTC
CDR3aa: CASSSGGTGSWNEQFF
v_gene: TRBV5-6
j_gene: TRBJ2-1
d_gene: -
abundance: once

CDR3nt: TGTGCCAGCAGTTTAAATTGGCGGGCACAGCAGTTCTTC
CDR3aa: CASSLNWRAQQFF
v_gene: TRBV27
j_gene: TRBJ2-1
d_gene: -
abundance: -

CDR3nt: TGTGCCAGCAGCTTTGGCCCTAACTATGGCTACACCTTC
CDR3aa: CASSFGPNYGYTF
v_gene: TRBV5-4
j_gene: TRBJ1-2
d_gene: -
abundance: -

CDR3nt: TGTGCCAGCAGCTCCGGGGCCGGTCAGCTGAACACTGAAGCTTTCTTT
CDR3aa: CASSSGAGQLNTEAFF
v_gene: TRBV28
j_gene: TRBJ1-1
d_gene: -
abundance: -

CDR3nt: TGTGCCTGGAGTCTCACCTACGAGCAGTACTTC
CDR3aa: CAWSLTYEQYF
v_gene: TRBV30
j_gene: TRBJ2-7
d_gene: -
abundance: -

CDR3nt: TGCGCCAGCAGCCAAGAAGGTATCCGTGCGGAGCAGTTCTTC
CDR3aa: CASSQEGIRAEQFF
v_gene: TRBV4-3
j_gene: TRBJ2-1
d_gene: -
abundance: -

CDR3nt: TGTGCCTGGAGTGTACTGGGAGGGGTTACAGATACGCAGTATTTT
CDR3aa: CAWSVLGGVTDTQYF
v_gene: TRBV30
j_gene: TRBJ2-3
d_gene: TRBD2
abundance: -

CDR3nt: TGTGCCAGCAGTGAAGGGGGGCTAGGGGAGACCCAGTACTTC
CDR3aa: CASSEGGLGETQYF
v_gene: TRBV2
j_gene: TRBJ2-5
d_gene: -
abundance: -

CDR3nt: TGTGCCAGCAGGGAGGGACAGGGGCCCAGCAGTAATGAGCAGTTCTTC
CDR3aa: CASREGQGPSSNEQFF
v_gene: TRBV5-4
j_gene: TRBJ2-1
d_gene: TRBD1
abundance: -

CDR3nt: TGTGCCAGCAGTGACCCGGGGAATGGCTACACCTTC
CDR3aa: CASSDPGNGYTF
v_gene: TRBV2
j_gene: TRBJ1-2
d_gene: -
abundance: few

CDR3nt: TGTGCCAGCAGTGAGTGGGAGGCTTACAATGAGCAGTTCTTC
CDR3aa: CASSEWEAYNEQFF
v_gene: TRBV25-1
j_gene: TRBJ2-1
d_gene: -
abundance: -

CDR3nt: TGTGCCAGCAGCCCCCAAACAGGGTTAACTGAAGCTTTCTTT
CDR3aa: CASSPQTGLTEAFF
v_gene: TRBV5-4
j_gene: TRBJ1-1
d_gene: -
abundance: -

CDR3nt: TGTGCCAGCAGTTACGGGACAGGGGCCGGAAACACCATATATTTT
CDR3aa: CASSYGTGAGNTIYF
v_gene: TRBV6-6
j_gene: TRBJ1-3
d_gene: TRBD1
abundance: once

CDR3nt: TGTGCCAGCAGTGAGCAAGGAACAGATACGCAGTATTTT
CDR3aa: CASSEQGTDTQYF
v_gene: TRBV2
j_gene: TRBJ2-3
d_gene: -
abundance: -

CDR3nt: TGTGCCAGTAGAGTGGCAGAAGTCACAGATACGCAGTATTTT
CDR3aa: CASRVAEVTDTQYF
v_gene: TRBV19
j_gene: TRBJ2-3
d_gene: -
abundance: -

CDR3nt: TGTGCCAGCAGTGAAGGAATAGCGGGAGGGCCCTACGAGCAGTACTTC
CDR3aa: CASSEGIAGGPYEQYF
v_gene: TRBV6-1
j_gene: TRBJ2-7
d_gene: TRBD2
abundance: -

CDR3nt: TGTGCCGCGGGGGACAGGATTAATGAAAAACTGTTTTTT
CDR3aa: CAAGDRINEKLFF
v_gene: TRBV10-3
j_gene: TRBJ1-4
d_gene: TRBD1
abundance: -

CDR3nt: TGTGCCAGCAGTCGACAGGAGCAAGAGACCCAGTACTTC
CDR3aa: CASSRQEQETQYF
v_gene: TRBV2
j_gene: TRBJ2-5
d_gene: -
abundance: -

CDR3nt: TGTGCCTGGGCCTCAGCTAACCAGCCCCAGCATTTT
CDR3aa: CAWASANQPQHF
v_gene: TRBV30
j_gene: TRBJ1-5
d_gene: -
abundance: -

CDR3nt: TGTGCCAGCAGCTTAGTCCAGCGGGACCCCTACGAGCAGTACTTC
CDR3aa: CASSLVQRDPYEQYF
v_gene: TRBV13
j_gene: TRBJ2-7
d_gene: TRBD2
abundance: -

CDR3nt: TGCGCCAGCAGCTTGGTCGGGGGGTCGACAGATACGCAGTATTTT
CDR3aa: CASSLVGGSTDTQYF
v_gene: TRBV5-1
j_gene: TRBJ2-3
d_gene: TRBD2
abundance: -

CDR3nt: TGTGCCAGCAGCGTAGGGGTAGGGAACTATGGCTACACCTTC
CDR3aa: CASSVGVGNYGYTF
v_gene: TRBV9
j_gene: TRBJ1-2
d_gene: -
abundance: -

CDR3nt: TGTGCCAGCAGTTCAGACAGGGGGCCTTATGAAGCTTTCTTT
CDR3aa: CASSSDRGPYEAFF
v_gene: TRBV6-5
j_gene: TRBJ1-1
d_gene: TRBD1
abundance: once

CDR3nt: TGTGCCAGCAGCGTAGCTACGCAGGTCCCCGGGACTAGCATCACAGATACGCAGTATTTT
CDR3aa: CASSVATQVPGTSITDTQYF
v_gene: TRBV9
j_gene: TRBJ2-3
d_gene: TRBD2
abundance: -

CDR3nt: TGTGCCAGCAGTGAAGGAGGGGTGGTTTCACCCCTCCACTTT
CDR3aa: CASSEGGVVSPLHF
v_gene: TRBV6-1
j_gene: TRBJ1-6
d_gene: -
abundance: few

CDR3nt: TGTGCCAGCGGGGGGAGCGGGTCTAGCACAGATACGCAGTATTTT
CDR3aa: CASGGSGSSTDTQYF
v_gene: TRBV25-1
j_gene: TRBJ2-3
d_gene: -
abundance: -

CDR3nt: TGTGCCAGCAGAAGGACTAGCGGGGTTCCCTACGAGCAGTACTTC
CDR3aa: CASRRTSGVPYEQYF
v_gene: TRBV27
j_gene: TRBJ2-7
d_gene: TRBD2
abundance: -

CDR3nt: TGTGCCAGCAGCTTGGTAGGTTCGGGCCAGCCCCAGCATTTT
CDR3aa: CASSLVGSGQPQHF
v_gene: TRBV5-5
j_gene: TRBJ1-5
d_gene: -
abundance: once

CDR3nt: TGCGCCAGCAGCCAAGAACCCACGACAGGGCGCTCCTACGAGCAGTACTTC
CDR3aa: CASSQEPTTGRSYEQYF
v_gene: TRBV4-1
j_gene: TRBJ2-7
d_gene: TRBD1
abundance: -

CDR3nt: TGTGCCAGCAGTTACTCACGTACATCTAGCTATGGCTACACCTTC
CDR3aa: CASSYSRTSSYGYTF
v_gene: TRBV6-5
j_gene: TRBJ1-2
d_gene: -
abundance: -

CDR3nt: TGTGCCAGCAGCTTGGAACTGGGGCGCGGATCCCACTATGGCTACACCTTC
CDR3aa: CASSLELGRGSHYGYTF
v_gene: TRBV5-6
j_gene: TRBJ1-2
d_gene: -
abundance: -

CDR3nt: TGCGCCAGCAGCCAAACTAGCGGGGGGGCATCAGAGACCCAGTACTTC
CDR3aa: CASSQTSGGASETQYF
v_gene: TRBV4-1
j_gene: TRBJ2-5
d_gene: TRBD2
abundance: -

CDR3nt: TGTGCCAGCAGCTCACCCTCCTCTGCGGCGGGGGGGCTGACAGATACGCAGTATTTT
CDR3aa: CASSSPSSAAGGLTDTQYF
v_gene: TRBV7-2
j_gene: TRBJ2-3
d_gene: TRBD2
abundance: -

CDR3nt: TGTGCCAGCAGCCAAGAAAGTATTGGGCAGGGGAGAAGGGAGACCCAGTACTTC
CDR3aa: CASSQESIGQGRRETQYF
v_gene: TRBV14
j_gene: TRBJ2-5
d_gene: -
abundance: -

CDR3nt: TGTGCCAGCAGCCAAGAGGGGGCAGCATACAATGAGCAGTTCTTC
CDR3aa: CASSQEGAAYNEQFF
v_gene: TRBV16
j_gene: TRBJ2-1
d_gene: TRBD1
abundance: once

CDR3nt: TGTGCCAGCAGCGCCCAAACCCCGGGCTATACAGATACGCAGTATTTT
CDR3aa: CASSAQTPGYTDTQYF
v_gene: TRBV9
j_gene: TRBJ2-3
d_gene: -
abundance: -

CDR3nt: TGTGCCAGCAGCTTAGATACGGGACAGTTTTCTTCACCCCTCCACTTT
CDR3aa: CASSLDTGQFSSPLHF
v_gene: TRBV11-2
j_gene: TRBJ1-6
d_gene: TRBD1
abundance: few

CDR3nt: TGTGCCAGCAGTGAGGAGGGGGCGAAAACAAACACGCATTTT
CDR3aa: CASSEEGAKTNTHF
v_gene: TRBV6-5
j_gene: TRBJ1-5
d_gene: TRBD1
abundance: -

CDR3nt: TGCGCCAGCAGCTTGCAAGGGACAGGGTTCCACGAGCAGTACTTC
CDR3aa: CASSLQGTGFHEQYF
v_gene: TRBV5-1
j_gene: TRBJ2-7
d_gene: TRBD1
abundance: -

CDR3nt: TGTGCCAGCAGTAGAGACAGGGATTTTTACGAGCAGTACTTC
CDR3aa: CASSRDRDFYEQYF
v_gene: TRBV6-1
j_gene: TRBJ2-7
d_gene: TRBD1
abundance: -

CDR3nt: TGCGCCAGCAGCCTCGGGACGCTGGCGAACACCGGGGAGCTGTTTTTT
CDR3aa: CASSLGTLANTGELFF
v_gene: TRBV5-1
j_gene: TRBJ2-2
d_gene: -
abundance: -